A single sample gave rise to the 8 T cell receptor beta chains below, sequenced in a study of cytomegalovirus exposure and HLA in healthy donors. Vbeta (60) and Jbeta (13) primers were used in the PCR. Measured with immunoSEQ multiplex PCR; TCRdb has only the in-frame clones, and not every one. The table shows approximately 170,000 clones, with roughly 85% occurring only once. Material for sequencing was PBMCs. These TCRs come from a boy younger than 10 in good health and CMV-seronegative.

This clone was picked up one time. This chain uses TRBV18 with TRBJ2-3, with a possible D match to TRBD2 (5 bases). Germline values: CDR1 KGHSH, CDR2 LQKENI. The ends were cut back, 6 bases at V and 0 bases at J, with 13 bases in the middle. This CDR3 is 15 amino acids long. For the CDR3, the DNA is TGTGCCAGCTCTCCCCGGACTCTTAGCACAGATACGCAGTATTTT. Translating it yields CASSPRTLSTDTQYF.

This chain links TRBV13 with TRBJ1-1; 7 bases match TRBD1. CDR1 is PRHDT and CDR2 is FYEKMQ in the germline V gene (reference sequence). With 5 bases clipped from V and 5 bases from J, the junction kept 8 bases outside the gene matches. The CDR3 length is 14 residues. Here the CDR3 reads CASSLRTGITEAFF. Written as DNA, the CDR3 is TGTGCCAGCAGCCTCCGGACAGGAATAACTGAAGCTTTCTTT.

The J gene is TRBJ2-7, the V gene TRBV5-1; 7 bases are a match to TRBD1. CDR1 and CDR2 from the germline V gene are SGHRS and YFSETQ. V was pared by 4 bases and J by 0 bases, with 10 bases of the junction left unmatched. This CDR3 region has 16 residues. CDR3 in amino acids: CASSGTYGDSSYEQYF. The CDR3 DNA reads TGCGCCAGCAGCGGGACCTACGGGGACAGCTCCTACGAGCAGTACTTC.

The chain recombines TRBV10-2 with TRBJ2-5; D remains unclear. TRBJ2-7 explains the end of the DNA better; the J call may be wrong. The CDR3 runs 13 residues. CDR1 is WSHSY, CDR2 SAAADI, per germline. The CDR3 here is CASSESRPYEQYF. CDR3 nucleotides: TGCGCCAGCAGTGAGTCGAGGCCCTACGAGCAGTACTTC.

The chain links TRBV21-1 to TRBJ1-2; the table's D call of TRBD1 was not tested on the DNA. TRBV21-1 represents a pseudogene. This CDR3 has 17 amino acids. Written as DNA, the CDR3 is TGTGCCAGCAGAAACACGCGAGGACAGGCCAATAACTATGGCTACACCTTC. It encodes CASRNTRGQANNYGYTF.

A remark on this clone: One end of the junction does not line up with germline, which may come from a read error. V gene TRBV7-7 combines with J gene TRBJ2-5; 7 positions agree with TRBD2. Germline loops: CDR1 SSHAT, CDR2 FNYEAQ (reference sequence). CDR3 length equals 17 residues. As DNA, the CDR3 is TGTGCTAGCAGCTCTTCGGGGGGAGGGACCCTCGGGGAGACCCAGTACTTC. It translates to CASSSSGGGTLGETQYF.

This CDR3 reads CASSRQGQWNTEAFF. The DNA for the CDR3 is TGTGCCAGCAGTCGGCAGGGGCAATGGAACACTGAAGCTTTCTTT. V and J are TRBV2 and TRBJ1-1; tentative D call: TRBD1 (6 bases). The CDR3 is 15 residues long. Germline V gene sequence: CDR1 SNHLY, CDR2 FYNNEI. V gave up 5 bases and J gave up 1 base, with 14 bases separating them.

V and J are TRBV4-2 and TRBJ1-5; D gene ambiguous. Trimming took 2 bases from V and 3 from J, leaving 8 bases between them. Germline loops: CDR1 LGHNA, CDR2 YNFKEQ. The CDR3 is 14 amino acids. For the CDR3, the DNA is TGTGCCAGCAGCCAAACCCGGGACAATCAGCCCCAGCATTTT. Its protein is CASSQTRDNQPQHF.